This T cell receptor beta chain is from a study of tumor and adjacent non-tumor tissue in lung cancer. The overall study: The cohort had 12 adenocarcinoma, a couple of squamous cell and 1 small cell patients.

CDR1 and CDR2 (germline): MNHEY, SVGAGI. The CDR3 totals 14 residues. RNA was extracted from bulk tissue without any cell sorting. A modified ARM-PCR protocol with three rounds of nested PCR amplified TCRbeta. TCRdb reprocessed the multiplex PCR reads with MiXCR, giving one entry per CDR3 protein. The table lists 77,000 or so distinct CDR3 sequences, roughly 80% of them singletons. Study observations and caveats: Higher tumor TCR diversity was associated with shorter survival. TCR diversity was significantly greater in tumor than normal lung tissue.

For this clonotype: The antigen is not known. At one end the junction does not follow the germline gene, possibly because of a read error.

This chain connects TRBV6-5 to TRBJ2-1; D gene unclear. The specimen sequenced was lung tumor tissue. The sequence was collected from a woman aged 50 to 65 with non-small cell lung cancer. CDR3 in amino acids: CASREDHTYNEQSF. For the CDR3, the DNA is TGTGCCAGCAGAGAGGACCACACTTACAATGAGCAGTCCTTC.